This TCR beta chain was identified during a study of identical twins. TCRdb redid the calling of the 5' RACE reads with MiXCR, one entry per CDR3 protein. Of 600,000 to 700,000 distinct CDR3 sequences in the sample, around 20% are singletons; the top ten hold around 4.5%. The length of the CDR3 is 16 residues. After removal of 6 bases from V and 5 bases from J, the junction contained 11 bases not matched to a gene. Per germline, CDR1 SGHTA and CDR2 FQGNSA. These data were likewise used in another study, on T cells expressing NK-cell markers.

This clonotype was obtained from a woman under 30 in good health. The sequencing sample was made of PBMCs. The rearrangement links TRBV7-2 to TRBJ2-3, with 10 bases that match TRBD2. The CDR3 reads CASSSERGGSVDTQYF. CDR3 sequence (DNA): TGTGCCAGCAGTTCGGAGCGGGGGGGCAGTGTAGATACGCAGTATTTT. Looking up the rest from reference TRBV7-2 and TRBJ2-3 gives the full variable domain: GAGVSQSPSNKVTEKGKDVELRCDPISGHTALYWYRQSLGQGLEFLIYFQGNSAPDKSGLPSDRFSAERTGGSVSTLTIQRTQQEDSAVYLCASSSERGGSVDTQYFGPGTRLTVL.